This T cell receptor (beta chain) is from a study of T cell clones after liver transplantation. About the research overall: TCRbeta sequencing after a pre-transplant mixed lymphocyte reaction identified graft-donor-reactive clones, later tracked in post-transplant blood. Apart from a few HCV-positive recipients, transplants were for non-autoimmune, non-viral reasons.

Broader study findings: Conclusions were preliminary, with small, heterogeneous patient groups. Compared with third party-reactive sequences, donor-reactive ones declined more, independent of withdrawal success.

Points on this clone: No antigen is known for it.

Clones were sequenced by immunoSEQ multiplex PCR, and TCRdb holds only the in-frame ones, with some missing. In the table there are approximately 72,000 clones, over 85% of which are singletons. The starting material was CD4+ T cells from blood, obtained before liver transplant. The TCR originated in a human donor who received a liver transplant.

CDR3 loop: CASRSTSGRAGADEQFF. CDR3 in DNA: TGCGCCAGCAGATCGACTAGCGGGAGGGCCGGGGCGGATGAGCAGTTCTTC. The rearrangement links TRBV5-1 to TRBJ2-1; 14 bases agree with TRBD2. CDR3 size: 17 residues. V dropped 5 bases and J dropped 8; count of bases not matched to a gene: 12. Germline CDR1 reads SGHRS; CDR2 reads YFSETQ.